This passage covers 14 T cell receptor beta chains from one sample sequenced in a study of beta chain features in type 1 diabetes. The investigators reverse transcribed all of the isolated RNA, so they sequenced expressed TCRB transcripts. Some clones are missing from TCRdb's copy, which holds only in-frame ones; the method was immunoSEQ multiplex PCR. Of about 650,000 clones listed, approximately 13% are singletons. What these receptors recognize is not known. Regarding the study as a whole: For Type 1 diabetes patients, all four CD4+ subsets carried TCRB CDR3s that were moderately but significantly shorter.

The sample comprised naive CD4+ T cells from blood. The receptor source for this set is a young man with type 1 diabetes.

This clone was seen only a few times. This chain uses TRBV4-3 with TRBJ2-7; TRBD1 aligns across 7 bases. The CDR3 is 16 residues long. Germline V gives CDR1 LGHNA, CDR2 YSLEER. J was trimmed by 2 bases and V by 0 bases; bases with no gene match: 7. CDR3 sequence reads: CASSQDSRQGAYEQYF. The CDR3, as DNA: TGCGCCAGCAGCCAAGATTCCCGACAGGGAGCCTACGAGCAGTACTTC.

This clone was recorded a few times. DNA of the CDR3: TGTGCCAGCAGCCAAAGTGAAAAACTGTTTTTT. Its translation: CASSQSEKLFF. V gene TRBV14 combines with J gene TRBJ1-4; D gene uncertain. Trimming stripped 2 bases from V and 7 bases from J, with 2 bases between. Germline-derived CDR1 and CDR2 are SGHDN and FVKESK. This CDR3 contains 11 residues.

The V call is TRBV12-5, the J call TRBJ2-2, with D tentatively TRBD1 or TRBD2 (5 bases each). Germline V gene data show CDR1 as LGHNT and CDR2 as FRNRAP. The CDR3 has 15 residues. The V end was cut by 3 bases, the J end by 1 base, with 9 bases between. The CDR3 loop reads CASGLGTVNTGELFF. DNA for the CDR3: TGTGCTAGTGGTTTAGGGACGGTGAACACCGGGGAGCTGTTTTTT.

This clone has more than one count but fewer than ten. The chain employs TRBV9 and TRBJ2-1; 9 bases are shared with TRBD2. Per germline, CDR1 SGDLS and CDR2 YYNGEE. The CDR3 contains 15 residues. V lost 1 base and J lost 3; bases outside the gene matches: 2. The CDR3 reads CASSVFSGGYNEQFF. CDR3 DNA sequence: TGTGCCAGCAGCGTATTTAGCGGGGGCTACAATGAGCAGTTCTTC. The full variable domain, in which reference TRBV9 and TRBJ2-1 provide the parts outside the CDR3, is DSGVTQTPKHLITATGQRVTLRCSPRSGDLSVYWYQQSLDQGLQFLIQYYNGEERAKGNILERFSAQQFPDLHSELNLSSLELGDSALYFCASSVFSGGYNEQFFGPGTRLTVL.

The V and J genes are TRBV7-8 and TRBJ2-1; D call uncertain. The V end was cut by 5 bases, the J end by 6 bases, with 8 bases between. Per the germline V gene, CDR1 is SGHVS and CDR2 is FQNEAQ. The CDR3 sequence is 12 residues long. The CDR3 is CASSPLGNEQFF. In DNA form, the CDR3 reads TGTGCCAGCAGCCCCCTCGGCAATGAGCAGTTCTTC.

A word on this clone: The same CDR3 is also encoded by other DNA sequences in this sample. V usage is TRBV5-1 and J usage is TRBJ1-5; TRBD1 matches 7 bases. V shed 4 bases, J shed 4 bases, and the junction held 8 bases outside the gene matches. The germline V gene has CDR1 SGHRS and CDR2 YFSETQ. The CDR3 is made up of 15 amino acids. In DNA, the CDR3 is TGCGCCAGCAGCCCCGAGACAGGGTCTAATCAGCCCCAGCATTTT. Protein sequence: CASSPETGSNQPQHF.

V gene TRBV7-2 combines with J gene TRBJ2-7; 9 nucleotides line up with TRBD2. The CDR3 runs 14 residues. Per germline, CDR1 SGHTA and CDR2 FQGNSA. The V segment lost 4 bases and the J segment 3 bases; nucleotides outside the gene matches: 4. CDR3 bases: TGTGCCAGCAGCTCAGGACTAGCGAACTACGAGCAGTACTTC. This gives the protein CASSSGLANYEQYF.

This clone has a handful of counts. The chain links TRBV14 to TRBJ2-3, with no clear D. V was shortened by 0 bases and J by 6 bases, with 7 bases between the two germline ends. The V gene's germline CDR1 is SGHDN and CDR2 FVKESK. CDR3 length: 13 residues. This CDR3 reads CASSQEIGDTQYF. The DNA of the CDR3 is TGTGCCAGCAGCCAAGAAATTGGTGATACGCAGTATTTT.

This clone was counted between two and nine times. The V call is TRBV4-2, the J call TRBJ2-2, with D uncertain. Germline V CDR1 and CDR2: LGHNA, YNFKEQ. The CDR3 is 15 residues long. V lost 0 bases and J lost 3, with 8 bases in between. This CDR3 is CASSQEGFDTGELFF. Here the CDR3 DNA reads TGTGCCAGCAGCCAAGAAGGGTTTGACACCGGGGAGCTGTTTTTT.

This clone was seen more than once but under ten times. This chain links TRBV4-3 with TRBJ1-2; 9 bases align to TRBD1. This CDR3 region has 19 residues. Germline-derived CDR1 and CDR2 are LGHNA and YSLEER. The V segment lost 3 bases and the J segment 0 bases; nucleotides outside the gene matches: 14. CDR3 loop: CASSQETGGRTGANYGYTF. The CDR3 coding sequence is TGCGCCAGCAGCCAGGAAACAGGGGGCCGGACGGGAGCTAACTATGGCTACACCTTC.

This chain connects TRBV11-3 to TRBJ2-4; TRBD1 matches at 8 bases. CDR1 is SGHNT and CDR2 is YENEEA in the germline V gene. Germline trimming cut 3 bases from V and 5 bases from J; bases unmatched to any gene: 3. The CDR3 contains 14 residues. CDR3: CASSLDRDENIQYF. The CDR3 DNA is TGTGCCAGCAGCTTGGACAGGGACGAAAACATTCAGTACTTC. Filled out from reference TRBV11-3 and TRBJ2-4, the complete variable domain reads EAGVVQSPRYKIIEKKQPVAFWCNPISGHNTLYWYLQNLGQGPELLIRYENEEAVDDSQLPKDRFSAERLKGVDSTLKIQPAELGDSAVYLCASSLDRDENIQYFGAGTRLSVL.

This chain uses TRBV7-9 with TRBJ2-3; D is ambiguous. The V gene lost 2 bases and the J gene lost 6 bases, with 15 bases spanning the gap. This CDR3 spans 15 amino acids. CDR1 SEHNR and CDR2 FQNEAQ come from the germline V gene (reference sequence). CDR3 loop: CASSLRTIGTDTQYF. The CDR3 DNA follows: TGTGCCAGCAGCTTAAGAACGATCGGAACGGATACGCAGTATTTT.

The chain uses TRBV28 and TRBJ1-2; 7 positions match TRBD1. Germline trimming cut 6 bases from V and 0 bases from J; bases unmatched to any gene: 7. The CDR3 sequence is 15 residues long. Germline-derived CDR1 and CDR2 are MDHEN and SYDVKM. Here the CDR3 DNA reads TGTGCCAGCAGCACGCCCGGGACAGCTAACTATGGCTACACCTTC. Translated: CASSTPGTANYGYTF.

This clone occurred a few times. The V gene is TRBV10-3, the J gene TRBJ1-1; 7 bases are a match to TRBD1. This CDR3 spans 14 amino acids. V lost 4 bases, J lost 2 bases, and 4 bases stayed unmatched. Germline V gene data show CDR1 as ENHRY and CDR2 as SYGVKD. CDR3 protein: CAISGDRINTEAFF. In DNA form, the CDR3 reads TGTGCCATCAGTGGGGACAGAATTAACACTGAAGCTTTCTTT.